The present T cell receptor (beta chain) was sequenced within a study of siplizumab effects on memory and regulatory T cells. Study-wide points: Suppressive capability of dividing Tregs from siplizumab cultures went unverified. In unstimulated cells, naive T cells appeared more diverse than memory T cells and seemed major alloresponse contributors.

The length of the CDR3 is 16 residues. Per the germline V gene, CDR1 is SGHDT and CDR2 is YYEEEE. The V gene end was trimmed by 0 bases and the J gene end by 8 bases; junction bases not matched to a gene: 9. This clone was seen more than once but under ten times. The antigen is undetermined. Assays examined 100,000 or so TCR templates per sample. The protocol was immunoSEQ multiplex PCR, while the TCRdb copy is restricted to in-frame clones and leaves out a portion. The table has some 52,000 clones, about 97% seen once. The TCR was taken from a human donor in good health. Input material: naive CD4+ T cells sorted from blood. The V call is TRBV5-6, the J call TRBJ1-3; 9 bases align to TRBD1. The CDR3 DNA reads TGTGCCAGCAGCTTGGCTACAGGGGGCCTTCGGCACACCATATATTTT. Protein sequence: CASSLATGGLRHTIYF. Based on the CDR3 plus reference TRBV5-6 and TRBJ1-3, the full variable domain is DAGVTQSPTHLIKTRGQQVTLRCSPKSGHDTVSWYQQALGQGPQFIFQYYEEEERQRGNFPDRFSGHQFPNYSSELNVNALLLGDSALYLCASSLATGGLRHTIYFGEGSWLTVV.